A selection of T cell receptor beta chains follows, all from one sample in a study of OX40 agonist ivuxolimab in advanced cancers. This table comes from immunoSEQ multiplex PCR, and its TCRdb copy is limited to in-frame clones, with some not included. The profile shows 65,000 or so clones, 87% of them singletons. Material: CD4+ or CD8+ T cells sorted from blood, obtained in a trial of the OX40 agonist ivuxolimab. These receptors were taken from an adult with an advanced solid tumor such as melanoma, head and neck, liver or kidney cancer. Each CDR3 is given with its conserved first and last residue. The order of the fields is V gene, J gene, D gene, clone size, CDR3 protein, CDR3 DNA. The D gene is left open where the match is weak. Clone size is given for some rows only: seen once, a few or many times, or a class if the clone is expanded.

v_call: TRBV30
j_call: TRBJ2-6
d_call: -
clone_size: -
cdr3_aa: CAWKTAGANVLTF
cdr3_nt: TGTGCCTGGAAAACAGCTGGGGCCAACGTCCTGACTTTC

v_call: TRBV6-5
j_call: TRBJ2-1
d_call: TRBD2
clone_size: -
cdr3_aa: CASRPGTSNGEQFF
cdr3_nt: TGTGCCAGCAGACCCGGGACTAGCAACGGGGAGCAGTTCTTC

v_call: TRBV28
j_call: TRBJ2-5
d_call: TRBD1
clone_size: -
cdr3_aa: CAATGTGKETQYF
cdr3_nt: TGTGCGGCTACCGGGACAGGAAAAGAGACCCAGTACTTC

v_call: TRBV30
j_call: TRBJ1-5
d_call: -
clone_size: -
cdr3_aa: CAWSGGGGQPQHF
cdr3_nt: TGTGCCTGGAGTGGGGGAGGAGGCCAGCCCCAGCATTTT

v_call: TRBV5-1
j_call: TRBJ1-4
d_call: -
clone_size: -
cdr3_aa: CASSLRGGEKLFF
cdr3_nt: TGCGCCAGCAGCTTGCGGGGTGGAGAAAAACTGTTTTTT

v_call: TRBV5-1
j_call: TRBJ2-5
d_call: TRBD2
clone_size: -
cdr3_aa: CASSLTPTGGGETQYF
cdr3_nt: TGCGCCAGCAGCTTAACCCCTACCGGGGGGGGAGAGACCCAGTACTTC

v_call: TRBV15
j_call: TRBJ2-7
d_call: TRBD1
clone_size: -
cdr3_aa: CATSNLDRGDEQYF
cdr3_nt: TGTGCCACCAGCAACTTGGACAGGGGGGACGAGCAGTACTTC

v_call: TRBV4-1
j_call: TRBJ2-3
d_call: -
clone_size: once
cdr3_aa: CASSQGLAVDTQYF
cdr3_nt: TGCGCCAGCAGCCAAGGGTTGGCGGTAGATACGCAGTATTTT

v_call: TRBV7-8
j_call: TRBJ2-1
d_call: -
clone_size: -
cdr3_aa: CASSPDRRRQFF
cdr3_nt: TGTGCCAGCAGCCCCGACAGGCGAAGGCAGTTCTTC

v_call: TRBV9
j_call: TRBJ2-7
d_call: -
clone_size: -
cdr3_aa: CASSSPWGEQYF
cdr3_nt: TGTGCCAGCAGCTCCCCATGGGGCGAGCAGTACTTC

v_call: TRBV9
j_call: TRBJ2-4
d_call: -
clone_size: -
cdr3_aa: CASSVGLEKNIQYF
cdr3_nt: TGTGCCAGCAGCGTAGGTCTAGAAAAAAACATTCAGTACTTC

v_call: TRBV7-3
j_call: TRBJ2-1
d_call: -
clone_size: -
cdr3_aa: CASSSNRDNEQFF
cdr3_nt: TGTGCCAGCAGCTCTAACCGAGACAATGAGCAGTTCTTC

v_call: TRBV6-1
j_call: TRBJ2-2
d_call: -
clone_size: -
cdr3_aa: CATSARRTNTGELFF
cdr3_nt: TGTGCCACCTCCGCAAGACGGACGAACACCGGGGAGCTGTTTTTT

v_call: TRBV18
j_call: TRBJ1-1
d_call: -
clone_size: -
cdr3_aa: CASSPPNSLHTEAFF
cdr3_nt: TGTGCCAGCTCACCACCGAACTCCTTGCATACTGAAGCTTTCTTT

v_call: TRBV5-1
j_call: TRBJ1-4
d_call: -
clone_size: -
cdr3_aa: CASRPLVSTNEKLFF
cdr3_nt: TGCGCCAGCAGGCCACTAGTATCAACTAATGAAAAACTGTTTTTT

v_call: TRBV30
j_call: TRBJ1-3
d_call: -
clone_size: -
cdr3_aa: CAWRPLSSGGNTIYF
cdr3_nt: TGTGCCTGGAGGCCCCTTTCGTCGGGTGGAAACACCATATATTTT

v_call: TRBV29-1
j_call: TRBJ1-2
d_call: TRBD1
clone_size: -
cdr3_aa: CSVGQGAGDGNGYTF
cdr3_nt: TGCAGCGTCGGACAGGGGGCGGGAGATGGGAATGGCTACACCTTC

v_call: TRBV7-8
j_call: TRBJ2-7
d_call: -
clone_size: few
cdr3_aa: CASGREYEQYF
cdr3_nt: TGTGCCAGCGGCAGGGAGTACGAGCAGTACTTC

v_call: TRBV7-8
j_call: TRBJ2-1
d_call: -
clone_size: few
cdr3_aa: CASSLGPGVASYNEQFF
cdr3_nt: TGTGCCAGCAGCTTAGGGCCCGGAGTAGCCTCCTACAATGAGCAGTTCTTC

v_call: TRBV11-2
j_call: TRBJ2-5
d_call: -
clone_size: -
cdr3_aa: CASSQQETQYF
cdr3_nt: TGTGCCAGCAGCCAGCAAGAGACCCAGTACTTC